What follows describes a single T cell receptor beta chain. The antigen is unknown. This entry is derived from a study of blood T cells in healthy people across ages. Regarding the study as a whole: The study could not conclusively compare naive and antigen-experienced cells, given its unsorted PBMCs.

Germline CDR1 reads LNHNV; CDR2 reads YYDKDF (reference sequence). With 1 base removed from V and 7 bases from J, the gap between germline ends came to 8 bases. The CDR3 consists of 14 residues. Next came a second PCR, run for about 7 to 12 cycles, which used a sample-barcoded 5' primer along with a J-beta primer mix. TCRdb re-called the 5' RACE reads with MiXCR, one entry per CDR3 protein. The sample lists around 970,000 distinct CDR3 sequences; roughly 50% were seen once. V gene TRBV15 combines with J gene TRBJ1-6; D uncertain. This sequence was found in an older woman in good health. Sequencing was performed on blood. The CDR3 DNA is TGTGCCACCAGCAGAGGGACTAGCAATTCACCCCTCCACTTT. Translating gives CATSRGTSNSPLHF.